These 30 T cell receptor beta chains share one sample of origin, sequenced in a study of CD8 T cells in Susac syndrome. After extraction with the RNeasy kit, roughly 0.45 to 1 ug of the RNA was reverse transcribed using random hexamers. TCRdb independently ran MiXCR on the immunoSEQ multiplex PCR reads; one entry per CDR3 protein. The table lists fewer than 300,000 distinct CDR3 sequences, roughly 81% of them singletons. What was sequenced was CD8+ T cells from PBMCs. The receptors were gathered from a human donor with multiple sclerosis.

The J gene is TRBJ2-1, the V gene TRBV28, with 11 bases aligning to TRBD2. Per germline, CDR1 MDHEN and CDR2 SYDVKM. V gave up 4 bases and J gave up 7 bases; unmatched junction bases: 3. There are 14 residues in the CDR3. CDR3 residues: CASSSSGRRNEQFF. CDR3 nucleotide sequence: TGTGCCAGCAGTTCTAGCGGGAGGAGAAATGAGCAGTTCTTC.

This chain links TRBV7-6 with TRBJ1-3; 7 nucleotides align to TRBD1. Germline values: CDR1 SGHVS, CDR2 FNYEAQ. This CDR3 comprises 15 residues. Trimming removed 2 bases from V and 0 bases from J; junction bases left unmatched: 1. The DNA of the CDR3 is TGTGCCAGCAGCTTACACAGGGGCTCTGGAAACACCATATATTTT. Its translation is CASSLHRGSGNTIYF.

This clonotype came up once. The CDR3 region has the DNA TGTGCCAGCAGTTTAGCGACTGAGCAGTTCTTC. As protein: CASSLATEQFF. The gene calls are TRBV12-3 or TRBV12-4 and TRBJ2-1; D call uncertain. The CDR3 runs to 11 residues. The germline V and J ends were trimmed by 0 bases and 9 bases, with 3 bases remaining between them.

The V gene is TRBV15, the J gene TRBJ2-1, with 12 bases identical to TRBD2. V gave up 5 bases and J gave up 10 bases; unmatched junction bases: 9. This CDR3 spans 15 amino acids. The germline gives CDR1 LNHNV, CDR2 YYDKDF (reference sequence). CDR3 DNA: TGTGCCACCAGCCTTCGACTAGCGGGAGATGAAGAGCAGTTCTTC. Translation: CATSLRLAGDEEQFF.

CDR3 coding DNA: TGTGCCAGCAGCGTCTCGCTAGCAAGGACAGATACGCAGTATTTT. This codes for CASSVSLARTDTQYF. The chain is built from TRBV9 and TRBJ2-3, with D possibly being TRBD2 (5 bases). Germline-derived CDR1 and CDR2 are SGDLS and YYNGEE. The V end lost 2 bases, the J end lost 3 bases, and 13 bases lay between the germline ends. The CDR3 is 15 amino acids.

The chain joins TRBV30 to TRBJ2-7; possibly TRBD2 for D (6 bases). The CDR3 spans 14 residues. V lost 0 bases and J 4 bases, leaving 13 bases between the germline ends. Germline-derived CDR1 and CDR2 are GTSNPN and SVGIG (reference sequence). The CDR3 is CAWSVRELGYEQYF. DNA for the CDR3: TGTGCCTGGAGTGTACGGGAGTTAGGGTACGAGCAGTACTTC. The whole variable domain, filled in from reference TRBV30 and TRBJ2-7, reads SQTIHQWPATLVQPVGSPLSLECTVEGTSNPNLYWYRQAAGRGLQLLFYSVGIGQISSEVPQNLSASRPQDRQFILSSKKLLLSDSGFYLCAWSVRELGYEQYFGPGTRLTVT.

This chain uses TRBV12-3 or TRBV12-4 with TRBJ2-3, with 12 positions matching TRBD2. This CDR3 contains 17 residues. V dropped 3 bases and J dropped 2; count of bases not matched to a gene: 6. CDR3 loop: CASSFQTSGRLTDTQYF. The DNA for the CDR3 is TGTGCCAGCAGTTTTCAGACTAGCGGGAGACTCACAGATACGCAGTATTTT.

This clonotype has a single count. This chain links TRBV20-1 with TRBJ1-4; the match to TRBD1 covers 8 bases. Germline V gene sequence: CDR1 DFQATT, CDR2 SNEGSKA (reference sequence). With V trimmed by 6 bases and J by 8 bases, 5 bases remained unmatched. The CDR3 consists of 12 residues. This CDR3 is CSAPDRGEKLFF. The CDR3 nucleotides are TGCAGTGCCCCCGACAGGGGCGAAAAACTGTTTTTT.

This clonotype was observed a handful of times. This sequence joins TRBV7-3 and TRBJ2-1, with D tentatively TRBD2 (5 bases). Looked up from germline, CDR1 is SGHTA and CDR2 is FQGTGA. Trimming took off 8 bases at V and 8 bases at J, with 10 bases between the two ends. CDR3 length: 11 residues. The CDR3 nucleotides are TGTGCCAGCTCACCCGGGGATGAGCAGTTCTTC. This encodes CASSPGDEQFF.

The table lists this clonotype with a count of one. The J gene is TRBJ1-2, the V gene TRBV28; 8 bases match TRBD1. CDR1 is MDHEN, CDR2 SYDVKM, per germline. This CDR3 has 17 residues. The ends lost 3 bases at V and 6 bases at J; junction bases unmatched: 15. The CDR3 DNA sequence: TGTGCCAGCAGTTTGCGCTGGACAGGGCTGAATATGCATGGCTACACCTTC. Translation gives CASSLRWTGLNMHGYTF.

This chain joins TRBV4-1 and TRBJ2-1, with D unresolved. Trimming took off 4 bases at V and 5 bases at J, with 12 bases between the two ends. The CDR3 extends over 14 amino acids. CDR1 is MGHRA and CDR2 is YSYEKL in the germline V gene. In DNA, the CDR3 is TGCGCCAGCAGCCTTCATCTCCGTCACAATGAGCAGTTCTTC. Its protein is CASSLHLRHNEQFF.

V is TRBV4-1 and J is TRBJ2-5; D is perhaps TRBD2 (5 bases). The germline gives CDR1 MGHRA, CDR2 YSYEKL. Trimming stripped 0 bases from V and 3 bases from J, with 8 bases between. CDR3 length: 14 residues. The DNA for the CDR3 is TGCGCCAGCAGCCAAGATATCGGGGAAGAGACCCAGTACTTC. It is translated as CASSQDIGEETQYF.

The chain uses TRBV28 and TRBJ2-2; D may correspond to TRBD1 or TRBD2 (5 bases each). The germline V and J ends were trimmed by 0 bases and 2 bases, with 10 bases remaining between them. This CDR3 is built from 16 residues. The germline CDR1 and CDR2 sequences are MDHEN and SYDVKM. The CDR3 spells CASSLWRGRNTGELFF. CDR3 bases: TGTGCCAGCAGTTTATGGAGGGGCCGTAACACCGGGGAGCTGTTTTTT.

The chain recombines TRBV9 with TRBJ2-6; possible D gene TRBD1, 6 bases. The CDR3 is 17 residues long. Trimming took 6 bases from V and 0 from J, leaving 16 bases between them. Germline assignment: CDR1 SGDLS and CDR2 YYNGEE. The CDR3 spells CASKSRDTDSGANVLTF. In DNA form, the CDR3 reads TGTGCCAGCAAATCCCGGGACACAGACTCTGGGGCCAACGTCCTGACTTTC.

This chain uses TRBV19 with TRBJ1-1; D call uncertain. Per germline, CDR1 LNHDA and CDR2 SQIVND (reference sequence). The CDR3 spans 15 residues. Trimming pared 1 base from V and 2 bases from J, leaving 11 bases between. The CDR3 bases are TGTGCCAGTAGTATAGTTCCGAGAGGCAACACTGAAGCTTTCTTT. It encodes CASSIVPRGNTEAFF.

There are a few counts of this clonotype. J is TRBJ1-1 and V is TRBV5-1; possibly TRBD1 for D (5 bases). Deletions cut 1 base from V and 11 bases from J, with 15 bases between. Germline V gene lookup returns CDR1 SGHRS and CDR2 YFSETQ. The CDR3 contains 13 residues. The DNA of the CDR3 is TGCGCCAGCAGCTTGAGCGGGGGTTGGGGCGCTTTCTTT. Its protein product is CASSLSGGWGAFF.

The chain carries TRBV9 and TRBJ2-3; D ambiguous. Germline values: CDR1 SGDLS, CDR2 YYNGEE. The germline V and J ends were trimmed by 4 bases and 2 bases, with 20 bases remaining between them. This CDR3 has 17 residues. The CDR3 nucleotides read TGTGCCAGCAGCCCGCGCCTTTTGACGGGCTACACAGATACGCAGTATTTT. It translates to CASSPRLLTGYTDTQYF. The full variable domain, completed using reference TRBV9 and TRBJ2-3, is DSGVTQTPKHLITATGQRVTLRCSPRSGDLSVYWYQQSLDQGLQFLIQYYNGEERAKGNILERFSAQQFPDLHSELNLSSLELGDSALYFCASSPRLLTGYTDTQYFGPGTRLTVL.

CDR3 loop: CATSFPPEGQATQYF. CDR3 sequence (DNA): TGTGCCACCTCGTTTCCCCCCGAGGGGCAAGCTACGCAGTATTTT. This rearrangement joins TRBV2 to TRBJ2-3, with D perhaps assigned TRBD1 or TRBD2 (5 bases each). The V gene's germline CDR1 is SNHLY and CDR2 FYNNEI. CDR3 length: 15 residues. The V end lost 10 bases, the J end lost 8 bases, and 25 bases lay between the germline ends.

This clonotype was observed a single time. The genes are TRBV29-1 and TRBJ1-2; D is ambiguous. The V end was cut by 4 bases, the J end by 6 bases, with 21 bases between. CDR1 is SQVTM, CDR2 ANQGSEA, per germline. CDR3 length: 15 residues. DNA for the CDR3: TGCAGCGTTGGCCCCACCAGGTGGGGAGAACATGGCTACACCTTC. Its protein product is CSVGPTRWGEHGYTF.

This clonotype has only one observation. The CDR3 bases are TGTGCCAGCAGCCTACGGCGGGAGGGCCGGGATACGCAGTATTTT. The encoded protein is CASSLRREGRDTQYF. The V gene is TRBV12-3 or TRBV12-4, the J gene TRBJ2-3; 9 nucleotides match TRBD2. V lost 6 bases to trimming and J lost 6 bases; unmatched junction nucleotides: 10. This CDR3 has 15 amino acids.

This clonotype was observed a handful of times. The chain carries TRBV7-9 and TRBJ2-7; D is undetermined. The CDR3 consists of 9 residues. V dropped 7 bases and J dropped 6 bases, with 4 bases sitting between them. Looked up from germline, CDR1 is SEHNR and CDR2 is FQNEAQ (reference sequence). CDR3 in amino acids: CASTCEQYF. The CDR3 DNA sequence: TGTGCCAGCACCTGCGAGCAGTACTTC.

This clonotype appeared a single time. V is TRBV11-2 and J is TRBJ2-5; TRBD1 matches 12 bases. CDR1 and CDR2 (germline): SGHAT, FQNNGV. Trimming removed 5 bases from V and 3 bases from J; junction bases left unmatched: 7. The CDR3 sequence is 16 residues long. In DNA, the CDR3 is TGTGCCAGCAGCCGAGGGGGACAGGGGGCCGAAGAGACCCAGTACTTC. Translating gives CASSRGGQGAEETQYF. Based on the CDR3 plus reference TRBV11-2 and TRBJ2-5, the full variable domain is EAGVAQSPRYKIIEKRQSVAFWCNPISGHATLYWYQQILGQGPKLLIQFQNNGVVDDSQLPKDRFSAERLKGVDSTLKIQPAKLEDSAVYLCASSRGGQGAEETQYFGPGTRLLVL.

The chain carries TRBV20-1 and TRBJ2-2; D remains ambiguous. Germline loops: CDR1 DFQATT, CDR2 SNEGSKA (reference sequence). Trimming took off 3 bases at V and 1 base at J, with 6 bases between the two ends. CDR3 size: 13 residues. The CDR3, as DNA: TGCAGTGCTAGGTCGGGGAACACCGGGGAGCTGTTTTTT. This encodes CSARSGNTGELFF.

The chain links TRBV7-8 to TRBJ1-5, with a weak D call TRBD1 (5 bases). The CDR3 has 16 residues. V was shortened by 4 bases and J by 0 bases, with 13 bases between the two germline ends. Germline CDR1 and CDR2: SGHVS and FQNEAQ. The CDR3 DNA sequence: TGTGCCAGCAGCTGGGAAGGGACCTATAGCAATCAGCCCCAGCATTTT. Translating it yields CASSWEGTYSNQPQHF.

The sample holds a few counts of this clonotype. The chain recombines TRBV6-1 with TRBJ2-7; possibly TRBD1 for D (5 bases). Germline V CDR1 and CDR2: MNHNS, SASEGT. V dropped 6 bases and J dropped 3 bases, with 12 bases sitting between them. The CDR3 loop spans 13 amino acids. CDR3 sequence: CASSLNDSYEQYF. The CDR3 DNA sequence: TGTGCCAGCAGCCTAAATGACAGCTACGAGCAGTACTTC.

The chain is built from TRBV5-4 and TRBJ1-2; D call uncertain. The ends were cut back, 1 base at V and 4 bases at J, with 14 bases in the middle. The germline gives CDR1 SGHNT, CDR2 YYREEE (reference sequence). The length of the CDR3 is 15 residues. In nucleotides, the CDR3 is TGTGCCAGCAGCTTGAAGGGTCAGGTGGGCTATGGCTACACCTTC. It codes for CASSLKGQVGYGYTF.

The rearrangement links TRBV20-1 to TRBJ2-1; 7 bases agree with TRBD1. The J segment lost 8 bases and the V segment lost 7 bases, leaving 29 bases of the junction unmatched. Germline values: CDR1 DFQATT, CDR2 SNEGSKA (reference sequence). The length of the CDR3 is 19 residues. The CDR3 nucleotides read TGCAGTGTTTCCTCGACAGGGCGAAAGGGAGACGGGCGGCAGGATGAGCAGTTCTTC. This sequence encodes CSVSSTGRKGDGRQDEQFF.

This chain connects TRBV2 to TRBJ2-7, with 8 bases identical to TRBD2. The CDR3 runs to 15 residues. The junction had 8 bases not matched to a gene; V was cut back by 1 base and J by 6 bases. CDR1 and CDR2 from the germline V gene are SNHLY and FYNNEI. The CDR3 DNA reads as TGTGCCAGCAGTGAAGAGGCGGGGACTAGGGCCGAGCAGTACTTC. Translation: CASSEEAGTRAEQYF. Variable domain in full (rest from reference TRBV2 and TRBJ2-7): EPEVTQTPSHQVTQMGQEVILRCVPISNHLYFYWYRQILGQKVEFLVSFYNNEISEKSEIFDDQFSVERPDGSNFTLKIRSTKLEDSAMYFCASSEEAGTRAEQYFGPGTRLTVT.

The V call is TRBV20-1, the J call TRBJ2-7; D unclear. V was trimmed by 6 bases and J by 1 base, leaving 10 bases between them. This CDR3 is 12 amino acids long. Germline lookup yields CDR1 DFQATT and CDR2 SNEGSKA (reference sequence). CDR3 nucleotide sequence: TGCAGTGCGAGTGACCCGTCCTACGAGCAGTACTTC. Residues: CSASDPSYEQYF.

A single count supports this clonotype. In DNA form, the CDR3 reads TGTGCCACCAGCAGAGGTTTGACAGGGATTAAGATTCAGTACTTC. Its translation: CATSRGLTGIKIQYF. The genes are TRBV15 and TRBJ2-4; TRBD1 agrees at 7 bases. V was clipped by 1 base and J by 10 bases; unmatched bases: 10. Per the germline V gene, CDR1 is LNHNV and CDR2 is YYDKDF (reference sequence). The CDR3 sequence is 15 residues long.